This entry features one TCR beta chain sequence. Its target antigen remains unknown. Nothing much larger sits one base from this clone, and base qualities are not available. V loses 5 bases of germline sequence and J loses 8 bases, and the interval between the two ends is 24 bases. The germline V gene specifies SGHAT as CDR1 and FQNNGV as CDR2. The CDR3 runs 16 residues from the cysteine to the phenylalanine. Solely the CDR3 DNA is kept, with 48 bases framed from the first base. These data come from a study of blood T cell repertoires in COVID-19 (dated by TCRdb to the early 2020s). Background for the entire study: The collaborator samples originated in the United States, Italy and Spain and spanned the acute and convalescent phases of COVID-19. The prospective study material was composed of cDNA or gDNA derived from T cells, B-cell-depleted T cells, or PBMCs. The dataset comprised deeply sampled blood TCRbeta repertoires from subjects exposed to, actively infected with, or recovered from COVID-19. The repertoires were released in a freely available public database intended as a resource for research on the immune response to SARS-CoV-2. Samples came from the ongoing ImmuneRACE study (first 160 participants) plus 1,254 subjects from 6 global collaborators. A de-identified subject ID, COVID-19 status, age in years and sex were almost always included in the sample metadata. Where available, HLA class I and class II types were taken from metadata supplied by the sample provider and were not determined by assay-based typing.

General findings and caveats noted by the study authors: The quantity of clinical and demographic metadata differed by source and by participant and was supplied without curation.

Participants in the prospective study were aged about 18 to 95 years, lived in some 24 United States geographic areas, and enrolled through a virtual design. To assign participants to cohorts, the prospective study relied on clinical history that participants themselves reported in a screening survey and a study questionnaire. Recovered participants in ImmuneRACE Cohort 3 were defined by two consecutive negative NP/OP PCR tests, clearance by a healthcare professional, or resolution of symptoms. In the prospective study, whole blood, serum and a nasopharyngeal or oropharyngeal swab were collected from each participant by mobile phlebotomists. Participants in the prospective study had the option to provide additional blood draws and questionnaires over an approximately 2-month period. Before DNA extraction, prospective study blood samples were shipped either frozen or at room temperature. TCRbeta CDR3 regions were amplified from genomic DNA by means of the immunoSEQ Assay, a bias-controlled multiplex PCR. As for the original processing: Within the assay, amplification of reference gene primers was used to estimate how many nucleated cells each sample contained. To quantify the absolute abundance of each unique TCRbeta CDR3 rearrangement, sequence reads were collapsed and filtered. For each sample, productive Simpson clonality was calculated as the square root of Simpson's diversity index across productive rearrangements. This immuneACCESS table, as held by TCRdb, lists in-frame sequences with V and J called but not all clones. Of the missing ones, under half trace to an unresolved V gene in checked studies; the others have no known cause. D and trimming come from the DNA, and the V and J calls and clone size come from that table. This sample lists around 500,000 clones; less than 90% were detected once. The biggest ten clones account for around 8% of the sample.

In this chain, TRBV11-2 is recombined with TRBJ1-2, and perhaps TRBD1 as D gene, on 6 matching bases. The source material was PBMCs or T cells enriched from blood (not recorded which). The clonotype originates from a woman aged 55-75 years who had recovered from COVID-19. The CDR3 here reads CASSAGTGRGSRGYTF. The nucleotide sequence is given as TGTGCCAGCAGCGCGGGAACAGGGAGGGGGTCGCGAGGCTACACCTTC.